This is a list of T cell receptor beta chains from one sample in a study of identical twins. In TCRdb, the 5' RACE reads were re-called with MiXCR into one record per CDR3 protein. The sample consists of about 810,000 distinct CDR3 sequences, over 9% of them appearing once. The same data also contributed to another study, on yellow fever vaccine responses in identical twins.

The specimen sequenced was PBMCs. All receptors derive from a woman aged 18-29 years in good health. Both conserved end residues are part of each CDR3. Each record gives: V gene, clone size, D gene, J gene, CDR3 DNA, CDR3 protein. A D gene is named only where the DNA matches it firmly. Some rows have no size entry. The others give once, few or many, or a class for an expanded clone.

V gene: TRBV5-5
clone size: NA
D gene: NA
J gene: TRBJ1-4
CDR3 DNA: TGTGCCAGCAGCCCAACCGACAGACCCTATGAAAAACTGTTTTTT
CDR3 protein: CASSPTDRPYEKLFF

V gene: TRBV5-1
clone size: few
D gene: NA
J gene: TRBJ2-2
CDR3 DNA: TGCGCCAGCAGCTTGGTTGAATTTGAGGCCGGGGAGCTGTTTTTT
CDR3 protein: CASSLVEFEAGELFF

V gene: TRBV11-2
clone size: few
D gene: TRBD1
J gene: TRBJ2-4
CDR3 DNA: TGTGCCAGCAGCGTTACGGGACAGACGTATCTAGCCAAAAACATTCAGTACTTC
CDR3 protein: CASSVTGQTYLAKNIQYF

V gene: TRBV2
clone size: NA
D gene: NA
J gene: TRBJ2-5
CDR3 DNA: TGTGCCAGCAGATCGACAAACCAAGAGACCCAGTACTTC
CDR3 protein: CASRSTNQETQYF

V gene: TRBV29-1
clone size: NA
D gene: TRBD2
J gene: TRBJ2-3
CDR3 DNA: TGCAGCGTTGGCCAATTAGCGGGGGCCACAGATACGCAGTATTTT
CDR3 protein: CSVGQLAGATDTQYF

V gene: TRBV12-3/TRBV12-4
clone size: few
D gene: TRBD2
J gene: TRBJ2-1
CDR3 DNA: TGTGCCAGCACCCAAGCTGGGCTAGCGGTAACCTACAATGAGCAGTTCTTC
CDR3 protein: CASTQAGLAVTYNEQFF

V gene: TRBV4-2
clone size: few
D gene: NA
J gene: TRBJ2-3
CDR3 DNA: TGTGCCAGCAGCCAAGAATCCTCAGATACGCAGTATTTT
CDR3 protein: CASSQESSDTQYF

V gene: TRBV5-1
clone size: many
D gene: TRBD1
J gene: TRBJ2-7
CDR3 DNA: TGCGCCAGCAGCTTGGGGGACAGTGGAAACGAGCAGTACTTC
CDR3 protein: CASSLGDSGNEQYF

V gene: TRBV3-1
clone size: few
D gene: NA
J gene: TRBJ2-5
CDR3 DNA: TGTGCCAGCAGCCAAGAAATACTATCGAACCCCGGGGGGACCCAGTACTTC
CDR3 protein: CASSQEILSNPGGTQYF

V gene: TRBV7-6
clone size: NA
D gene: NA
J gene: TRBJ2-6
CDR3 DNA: TGTGCCAGCAGTCGGGACGCAAGCTCTGGGGCCAACGTCCTGACTTTC
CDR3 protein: CASSRDASSGANVLTF

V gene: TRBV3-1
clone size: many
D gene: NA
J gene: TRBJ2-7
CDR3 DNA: TGTGCCAGCAGCCAAGAAGCCGAGCAGTACTTC
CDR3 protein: CASSQEAEQYF

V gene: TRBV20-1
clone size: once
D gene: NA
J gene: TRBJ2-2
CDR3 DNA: TGCAGTGCTAGGTCTAGCCAGACCGGGGAGCTGTTTTTT
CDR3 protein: CSARSSQTGELFF

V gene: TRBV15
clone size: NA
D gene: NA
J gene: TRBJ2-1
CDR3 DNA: TGTGCCACCGGCAGACAGGGTGGGGGGGGTGAGCAGTTCTTC
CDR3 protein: CATGRQGGGGEQFF

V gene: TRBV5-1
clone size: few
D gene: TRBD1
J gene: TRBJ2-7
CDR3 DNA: TGCGCCAGCAGCTGGGGACAGGGGGCGTCTGAGCAGTACTTC
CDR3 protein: CASSWGQGASEQYF

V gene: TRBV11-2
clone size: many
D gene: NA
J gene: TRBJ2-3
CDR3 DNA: TGTGCCAGCAGCTTAGATCTCGGAGCTATTACAGATACGCAGTATTTT
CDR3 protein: CASSLDLGAITDTQYF

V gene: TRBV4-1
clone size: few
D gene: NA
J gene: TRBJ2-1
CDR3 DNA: TGCGCCAGCAGCCCCTCGGACGGAGACAATGAGCAGTTCTTC
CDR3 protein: CASSPSDGDNEQFF

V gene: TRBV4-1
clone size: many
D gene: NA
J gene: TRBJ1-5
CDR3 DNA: TGCGCCAGCAGCCAAGTTGGCCCGGGGCGGATTAGCAATCAGCCCCAGCATTTT
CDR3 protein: CASSQVGPGRISNQPQHF

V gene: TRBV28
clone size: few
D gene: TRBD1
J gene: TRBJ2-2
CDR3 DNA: TGTGCCAGCAACTATAGGGGGCAGTACACCGGGGAGCTGTTTTTT
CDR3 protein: CASNYRGQYTGELFF

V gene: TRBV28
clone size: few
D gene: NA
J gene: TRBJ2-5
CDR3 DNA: TGTGCCAGCACCCTAGGAGGCCAAGAGACCCAGTACTTC
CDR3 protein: CASTLGGQETQYF

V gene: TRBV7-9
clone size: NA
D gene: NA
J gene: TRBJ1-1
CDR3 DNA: TGTGCCAGCAGCTTTTACTTGAACAATGAAGCTTTCTTT
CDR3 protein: CASSFYLNNEAFF

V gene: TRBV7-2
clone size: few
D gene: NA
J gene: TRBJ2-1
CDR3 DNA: TGTGCCAGCAGCTTAGGAGGGAACCCCTACAATGAGCAGTTCTTC
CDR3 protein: CASSLGGNPYNEQFF

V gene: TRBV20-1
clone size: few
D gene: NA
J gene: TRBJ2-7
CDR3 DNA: TGCAGTGCTAGAGGGCGCAGGCCCTACGAGCAGTACTTC
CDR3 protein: CSARGRRPYEQYF

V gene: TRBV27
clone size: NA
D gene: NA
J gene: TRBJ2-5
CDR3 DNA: TGTGCCAGCAGTTTACCTCCGGGGTCTCCCCCGAGGGAGACCCAGTACTTC
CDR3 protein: CASSLPPGSPPRETQYF

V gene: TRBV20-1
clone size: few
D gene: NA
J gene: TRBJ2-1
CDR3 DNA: TGCAGTGCTAGTTGGTCTAGCAGAAACAATGAGCAGTTCTTC
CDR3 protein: CSASWSSRNNEQFF

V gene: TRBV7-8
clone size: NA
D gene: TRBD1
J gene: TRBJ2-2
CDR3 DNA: TGTGCCAGCAGCGGGAGGACAGGGGCTCTCCTGTTTTTT
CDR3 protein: CASSGRTGALLFF

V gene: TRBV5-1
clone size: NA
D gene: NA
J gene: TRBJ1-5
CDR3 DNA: TGCGCCAGCAGCTTTGATTTCCAAAGCAATCAGCCCCAGCATTTT
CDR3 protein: CASSFDFQSNQPQHF

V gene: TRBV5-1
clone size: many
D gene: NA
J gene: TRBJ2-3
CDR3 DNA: TGCGCCAGCAGAGGGCCGGACACAGATACGCAGTATTTT
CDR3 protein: CASRGPDTDTQYF

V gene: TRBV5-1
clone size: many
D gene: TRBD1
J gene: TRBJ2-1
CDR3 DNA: TGCGCCAGCACCCAGGGGACAGGGTCCTACAATGAGCAGTTCTTC
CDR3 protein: CASTQGTGSYNEQFF

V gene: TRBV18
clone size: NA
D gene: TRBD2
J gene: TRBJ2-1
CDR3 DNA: TGTGCCAGCTCCACTAGCGGGAGCCCTAATGAGCAGTTCTTC
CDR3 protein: CASSTSGSPNEQFF

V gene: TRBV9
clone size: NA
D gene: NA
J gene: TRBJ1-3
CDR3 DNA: TGTGCCAGCAGCGTAGAGCCGGTTGGAAACACCATATATTTT
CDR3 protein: CASSVEPVGNTIYF

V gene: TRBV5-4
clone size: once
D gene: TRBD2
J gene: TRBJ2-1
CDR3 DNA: TGTGCCAGCAGCTCCCTGTTAGATCTAGCGGGGGGATTGAATGAGCAGTTCTTC
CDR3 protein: CASSSLLDLAGGLNEQFF

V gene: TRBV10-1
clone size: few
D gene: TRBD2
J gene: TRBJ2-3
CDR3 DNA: TGCGCCAGCAGCCGGGGGGCTAGCGGGATAATGTCAGATACGCAGTATTTT
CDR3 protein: CASSRGASGIMSDTQYF

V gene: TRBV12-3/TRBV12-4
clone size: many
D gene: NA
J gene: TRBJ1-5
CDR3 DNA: TGTGCCAGCAGCTCCGGCAATCAGCCCCAGCATTTT
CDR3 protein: CASSSGNQPQHF

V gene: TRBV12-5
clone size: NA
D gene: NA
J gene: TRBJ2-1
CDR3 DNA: TGTGCTAGTGGTTTGGACCACCCGAATGAGCAGTTCTTC
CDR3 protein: CASGLDHPNEQFF

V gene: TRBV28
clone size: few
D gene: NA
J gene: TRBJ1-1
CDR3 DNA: TGTGCCAGCAGCCTACTAGGTGTTAACACTGAAGCTTTCTTT
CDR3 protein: CASSLLGVNTEAFF

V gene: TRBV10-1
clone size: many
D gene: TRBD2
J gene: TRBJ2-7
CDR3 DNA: TGCGCCAGCAGCAACGGGACTATGAAGTACTTC
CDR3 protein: CASSNGTMKYF

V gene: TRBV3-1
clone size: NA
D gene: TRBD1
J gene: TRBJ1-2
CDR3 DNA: TGTGCCAGCAGCCAAGAAGGGCGTTCGGCAGGGGGGAACTATGGCTACACCTTC
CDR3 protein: CASSQEGRSAGGNYGYTF

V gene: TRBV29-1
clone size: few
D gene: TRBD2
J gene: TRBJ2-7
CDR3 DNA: TGCAGCGCCAGACTAGCGGGGCGGACCTACGAGCAGTACTTC
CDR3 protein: CSARLAGRTYEQYF

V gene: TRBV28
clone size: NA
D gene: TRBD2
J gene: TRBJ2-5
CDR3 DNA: TGTGCCAGCAGCCCTAGCGGGGGGCCAAAGGAGACCCAGTACTTC
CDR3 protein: CASSPSGGPKETQYF

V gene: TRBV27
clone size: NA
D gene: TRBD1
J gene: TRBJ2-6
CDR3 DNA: TGTGCCAGCAGTTTAGAGGGGGCGCGAGGGGCCAACGTCCTGACTTTC
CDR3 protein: CASSLEGARGANVLTF

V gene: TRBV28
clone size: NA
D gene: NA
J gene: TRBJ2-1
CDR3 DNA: TGTGCCAGCAGTTCTACAACCTTTGGGGCGGATGAGCAGTTCTTC
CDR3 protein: CASSSTTFGADEQFF

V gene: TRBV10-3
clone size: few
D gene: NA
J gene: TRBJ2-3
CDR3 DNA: TGTGCCATCACCCAGGGTCTTGGACCCACAGATACGCAGTATTTT
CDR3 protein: CAITQGLGPTDTQYF

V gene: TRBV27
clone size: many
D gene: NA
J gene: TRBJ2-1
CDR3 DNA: TGTGCCAGCAGTTTATCGGGGGGCCCTGAGCAGTTCTTC
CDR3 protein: CASSLSGGPEQFF

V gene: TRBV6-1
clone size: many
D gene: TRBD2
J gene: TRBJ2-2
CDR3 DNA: TGTGCCAGCACCCCGGGAGGGAACACCGGGGAGCTGTTTTTT
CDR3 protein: CASTPGGNTGELFF

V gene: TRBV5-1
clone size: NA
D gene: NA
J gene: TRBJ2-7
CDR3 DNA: TGCGCCAGCAGCTTGGGGGACGGACTAACCTACGAGCAGTACTTC
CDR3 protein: CASSLGDGLTYEQYF

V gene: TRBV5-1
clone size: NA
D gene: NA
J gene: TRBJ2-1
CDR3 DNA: TGCGCCAGCAGCCCGGGGGTCTGGACAAGCTCCTACAATGAGCAGTTCTTC
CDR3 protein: CASSPGVWTSSYNEQFF